The 28 T cell receptor beta chains below were found in one sample sequenced in a study of blood T cell repertoires in COVID-19. Repertoires were generated with immunoSEQ multiplex PCR, while TCRdb's copy carries only in-frame clones and drops some. This sample carries 90,000 to 120,000 clones, around four fifths of them seen once, and the ten largest clones take 4% to 4.5%. The sample consisted of peripheral blood. The receptor set was obtained from an older man with acute or convalescent COVID-19.

This clone has more than one count but fewer than ten. The chain combines TRBV6-5 with TRBJ2-7; D is unclear. The CDR3 extends over 11 amino acids. In germline, CDR1 is MNHEY, CDR2 SVGAGI. With 7 bases removed from V and 3 bases from J, the gap between germline ends came to 7 bases. The CDR3 protein is CASNNDYEQYF. In nucleotides, the CDR3 is TGTGCCAGCAACAACGACTACGAGCAGTACTTC.

The chain combines TRBV6-5 with TRBJ1-5, with no clear D. The V and J ends lost 6 bases and 7 bases respectively, with 16 bases between them. The CDR3 is 14 amino acids. Looked up from germline, CDR1 is MNHEY and CDR2 is SVGAGI. CDR3 in amino acids: CASSPKVRGQPQHF. CDR3 DNA sequence: TGTGCCAGCAGCCCCAAAGTGCGGGGACAGCCCCAGCATTTT.

The rearrangement uses TRBV27 and TRBJ1-5; no reliable D call. The germline V and J ends were trimmed by 2 bases and 4 bases, with 12 bases remaining between them. The CDR3 length is 15 residues. The germline gives CDR1 MNHEY, CDR2 SMNVEV (reference sequence). DNA for the CDR3: TGTGCCAGCAGTTTACGACGGGGAGGGAATCAGCCCCAGCATTTT. This sequence encodes CASSLRRGGNQPQHF.

This chain uses TRBV9 with TRBJ1-1; TRBD1 matches 8 bases. Germline CDR1 SGDLS, CDR2 YYNGEE. The CDR3 is 15 residues long. The trim removed 3 bases at V and 1 base at J, leaving 5 bases unmatched. The CDR3 loop is CASSARQGPNTEAFF. DNA of the CDR3: TGTGCCAGCAGCGCGCGACAGGGGCCGAACACTGAAGCTTTCTTT.

The V gene is TRBV9, the J gene TRBJ2-3; the match to TRBD2 covers 9 bases. The ends lost 2 bases at V and 0 bases at J; junction bases unmatched: 7. CDR1 and CDR2 from the germline V gene are SGDLS and YYNGEE. The CDR3 has 17 residues. CDR3 residues: CASSVGTSSFSTDTQYF. The CDR3 DNA is TGTGCCAGCAGCGTCGGGACTAGCTCATTTAGCACAGATACGCAGTATTTT.

This chain connects TRBV10-3 to TRBJ2-1, with 12 nucleotides matching TRBD2. The V gene's germline CDR1 is ENHRY and CDR2 SYGVKD. The V gene end was trimmed by 3 bases and the J gene end by 6 bases; junction bases not matched to a gene: 9. The CDR3 covers 17 residues. CDR3 DNA: TGTGCCATCAGTGACCCCTCCCTAGCGGGGGGGCTCAATGAGCAGTTCTTC. Translated: CAISDPSLAGGLNEQFF.

This clone was detected only a few times. This chain joins TRBV18 and TRBJ2-3; D possibly corresponds to TRBD2 (7 bases). There are 16 residues in the CDR3. CDR1 and CDR2 (germline): KGHSH, LQKENI. V lost 1 base and J 0 bases, leaving 11 bases between the germline ends. The CDR3 protein is CASSPRRGQSTDTQYF. CDR3 coding DNA: TGTGCCAGCTCACCACGGCGGGGGCAGAGCACAGATACGCAGTATTTT.

The chain uses TRBV10-3 and TRBJ1-5; no reliable D call. Deletions cut 2 bases from V and 5 bases from J, with 7 bases between. In germline, CDR1 is ENHRY, CDR2 SYGVKD. This CDR3 is 13 amino acids long. CDR3 in DNA: TGTGCCATCAGTGAGCGGCGGGATCAGCCCCAGCATTTT. It codes for CAISERRDQPQHF.

This clone is a singleton in its sample. The gene calls are TRBV6-5 and TRBJ1-5; tentative D call: TRBD1 (5 bases). Germline V gene sequence: CDR1 MNHEY, CDR2 SVGAGI. The CDR3 spans 15 residues. Trimming stripped 6 bases from V and 2 bases from J, with 14 bases between. The CDR3 here is CASSRGAGGNQPQHF. CDR3 DNA sequence: TGTGCCAGCAGCCGCGGGGCAGGTGGCAATCAGCCCCAGCATTTT.

The chain joins TRBV6-5 to TRBJ1-6, with 7 bases matching TRBD1. The CDR3 is 14 amino acids. Trimming removed 2 bases from V and 9 bases from J; junction bases left unmatched: 4. CDR1 is MNHEY and CDR2 is SVGAGI in the germline V gene. Written as DNA, the CDR3 is TGTGCCAGCAGTTACGACAGGGTTGGTTCACCCCTCCACTTT. Protein product: CASSYDRVGSPLHF.

J is TRBJ1-6 and V is TRBV7-2, with D perhaps matching TRBD1 (5 bases). Trimming stripped 6 bases from V and 15 bases from J, with 24 bases between. Germline CDR1 is SGHTA and CDR2 is FQGNSA. This CDR3 comprises 15 residues. CDR3: CASSYLGVGGSHLHF. In DNA, the CDR3 is TGTGCCAGCAGTTATTTAGGGGTGGGAGGGAGTCACCTCCACTTT.

The CDR3 region is CASSLGLAGYNEQFF. The CDR3 DNA follows: TGTGCCAGCAGCTTAGGGCTAGCGGGGTACAATGAGCAGTTCTTC. The chain has TRBV11-1 and TRBJ2-1; 9 bases align to TRBD2. From germline, CDR1 is SGHAT and CDR2 FQDESV (reference sequence). The CDR3 is made up of 15 amino acids. V lost 1 base to trimming and J lost 4 bases; unmatched junction nucleotides: 2. The full variable domain, rest sourced from reference TRBV11-1 and TRBJ2-1, is EAEVAQSPRYKITEKSQAVAFWCDPISGHATLYWYRQILGQGPELLVQFQDESVVDDSQLPKDRFSAERLKGVDSTLKIQPAELGDSAMYLCASSLGLAGYNEQFFGPGTRLTVL.

The chain joins TRBV6-5 to TRBJ2-1, with TRBD2 matching over 10 bases. The CDR3 loop spans 15 amino acids. After removal of 6 bases from V and 7 bases from J, the junction contained 9 bases not matched to a gene. Germline V gene sequence: CDR1 MNHEY, CDR2 SVGAGI. The CDR3 loop reads CASRPGLAVFNEQFF. CDR3 bases: TGTGCCAGCAGACCCGGACTAGCGGTATTTAATGAGCAGTTCTTC.

V is TRBV6-6 and J is TRBJ1-2, with D tentatively TRBD1 (5 bases). The germline V gene has CDR1 MNHNY and CDR2 SVGAGI (reference sequence). The CDR3 consists of 14 residues. Trimming cost V 6 bases and J 2 bases, with 13 bases left between them. CDR3 in DNA: TGTGCCAGCAGCACCTTCGGGGGGAACTATGGCTACACCTTC. Residues: CASSTFGGNYGYTF.

The chain recombines TRBV9 with TRBJ1-2; 8 positions agree with TRBD1. The CDR3 length is 14 residues. Looked up from germline, CDR1 is SGDLS and CDR2 is YYNGEE. V dropped 0 bases and J dropped 4; count of bases not matched to a gene: 2. DNA of the CDR3: TGTGCCAGCAGCGTAGGAGGACAGGGCTATGGCTACACCTTC. The encoded protein is CASSVGGQGYGYTF.

J is TRBJ2-3 and V is TRBV4-3; D is unresolved. The CDR3 length is 14 residues. Germline V lookup: CDR1 LGHNA, CDR2 YSLEER. V lost 2 bases and J 1 base, leaving 7 bases between the germline ends. CDR3 DNA sequence: TGCGCCAGCAGCCAACGCCGGGGCACAGATACGCAGTATTTT. Translated: CASSQRRGTDTQYF.

This clone was detected only a few times. The chain couples TRBV6-5 to TRBJ1-1; the D is unclear. V lost 2 bases and J lost 6, with 10 bases in between. The CDR3 is 13 residues long. Germline V gene lookup returns CDR1 MNHEY and CDR2 SVGAGI. The CDR3 nucleotides read TGTGCCAGCAGTTACCGAACCAACTCTGAAGCTTTCTTT. Protein: CASSYRTNSEAFF.

The chain carries TRBV2 and TRBJ2-1; 11 bases line up with TRBD1. V was pared by 6 bases and J by 8 bases, with 9 bases of the junction left unmatched. CDR1 and CDR2 from the germline V gene are SNHLY and FYNNEI. This CDR3 spans 15 amino acids. The CDR3 region has the DNA TGTGCCAGCAGGAAGGACAGGGGGCGCATCGATGAGCAGTTCTTC. Translating it yields CASRKDRGRIDEQFF.

This clone showed up just once. CDR3 DNA sequence: TGTGCCAGCAGCCCCAGAGACAGTTCTCGTGGTGAGACCCAGTACTTC. This gives the protein CASSPRDSSRGETQYF. The V and J genes are TRBV7-6 and TRBJ2-5; a possible D gene is TRBD1 (5 bases). Germline lookup yields CDR1 SGHVS and CDR2 FNYEAQ. This CDR3 spans 16 amino acids. Trimming pared 5 bases from V and 5 bases from J, leaving 21 bases between.

The V call is TRBV2, the J call TRBJ2-2, with 10 bases matching TRBD2. V shed 7 bases and J 2 bases; nucleotides not matched to a gene: 4. CDR3 length equals 15 residues. In germline, CDR1 is SNHLY, CDR2 FYNNEI. CDR3 region: CASMRTSGNTGELFF. In nucleotides, the CDR3 is TGTGCCAGCATGAGGACTAGCGGAAACACCGGGGAGCTGTTTTTT.

This clone has only a few counts. The CDR3 region has the DNA TGTGCCATCGGGATGAACACTGAAGCTTTCTTT. Protein: CAIGMNTEAFF. The chain carries TRBV6-5 and TRBJ1-1, with D unresolved. V was clipped by 10 bases and J by 0 bases, with 6 bases between them. Germline V gives CDR1 MNHEY, CDR2 SVGAGI. The CDR3 loop spans 11 amino acids.

The rearrangement uses TRBV9 and TRBJ1-6; D is unclear. The CDR3 is made up of 14 amino acids. The V gene lost 1 base and the J gene lost 5 bases, with 7 bases spanning the gap. Germline assignment: CDR1 SGDLS and CDR2 YYNGEE. CDR3 in DNA: TGTGCCAGCAGCGTAAGCCTCCATAATTCACCCCTCCACTTT. It encodes CASSVSLHNSPLHF.

This clone was observed a handful of times. The chain couples TRBV3-1 (or the pseudogene TRBV3-2) to TRBJ1-1, with 11 positions matching TRBD1. Trimming cost V 4 bases and J 0 bases; bases outside gene matches: 16. Germline V CDR1 and CDR2: LGHDT, YNNKEL (reference sequence). The length of the CDR3 is 20 residues. The CDR3 sequence: CASSRHASGTGGRMNTEAFF. The CDR3, as DNA: TGTGCCAGCAGCCGTCACGCCTCCGGGACAGGGGGTAGGATGAACACTGAAGCTTTCTTT.

This clone was observed once. The V and J genes are TRBV3-1 (or the pseudogene TRBV3-2) and TRBJ2-2, with 10 bases that match TRBD2. Trimming cost V 1 base and J 11 bases; bases outside gene matches: 4. This CDR3 region has 14 residues. Germline V gene sequence: CDR1 LGHDT, CDR2 YNNKEL (reference sequence). Here the CDR3 reads CASSQGSGGSELFF. DNA of the CDR3: TGTGCCAGCAGCCAAGGTAGCGGGGGGTCAGAGCTGTTTTTT.

The genes are TRBV19 and TRBJ2-7; D remains unclear. Trimming stripped 6 bases from V and 2 bases from J, with 11 bases between. Germline CDR1 is LNHDA and CDR2 is SQIVND (reference sequence). The CDR3 has 13 amino acids. CDR3: CASSPQATYEQYF. CDR3 DNA: TGTGCCAGTAGCCCGCAGGCTACCTACGAGCAGTACTTC.

The count of this clone is one. One end of the junction varies from germline; a read error may be responsible. The V and J genes are TRBV6-5 and TRBJ1-2, with TRBD1 matching over 8 bases. CDR1 MNHEY and CDR2 SVGAGI come from the germline V gene. The CDR3 has 13 residues. The CDR3 region is CASTYGTGYGYTF. CDR3 bases: TGTGCCAGCACTTACGGGACAGGCTATGGCTACACCTTC.

The J gene is TRBJ1-6, the V gene TRBV5-1; TRBD1 matches 7 bases. The length of the CDR3 is 16 residues. Germline assignment: CDR1 SGHRS and CDR2 YFSETQ. Trimming at V came to 4 bases and at J to 3 bases, leaving 7 bases not matched to a gene. The CDR3 sequence is CASSIGQDVYNSPLHF. The CDR3 nucleotides read TGCGCCAGCAGCATTGGACAGGATGTCTATAATTCACCCCTCCACTTT.

The genes are TRBV10-2 and TRBJ2-1; D is perhaps TRBD2 (7 bases). The CDR3 is 16 amino acids. Deletions cut 7 bases from V and 0 bases from J, with 16 bases between. CDR1 and CDR2 (germline): WSHSY, SAAADI. CDR3 amino acids: CASTPKGGASYNEQFF. CDR3 nucleotide sequence: TGCGCCAGCACCCCTAAGGGGGGGGCCTCCTACAATGAGCAGTTCTTC.